The 4 T cell receptor beta chains below were found in one sample sequenced in a study of T cell responses to AZD1222 COVID-19 vaccine. Clones were sequenced by immunoSEQ multiplex PCR, and TCRdb holds only the in-frame ones, with some missing. The repertoire has about 120,000 clones, about 88% of them found once; the top ten carry 2% to 3%. The specimen comprised peripheral blood, sampled on day 0 of AZD1222 vaccination. The receptors stem from an adult in good health.

This clone appeared a few times. The CDR3 DNA follows: TGCGCCAGCAGCTTGTCGGCTAGCGGGAGTACCGGGGAGCTGTTTTTT. This sequence encodes CASSLSASGSTGELFF. The rearrangement links TRBV5-1 to TRBJ2-2; 10 bases map to TRBD2. The CDR3 length is 16 residues. The germline gives CDR1 SGHRS, CDR2 YFSETQ. V gave up 1 base and J gave up 5 bases; unmatched junction bases: 5.

The CDR3 region has the DNA TGTGCCAGCAGCTTAGTCAACGGACTGCACTCTGGAAACACCATATATTTT. Encoded protein: CASSLVNGLHSGNTIYF. This chain joins TRBV7-6 and TRBJ1-3; D gene uncertain. CDR3 length: 17 amino acids. With 1 base removed from V and 0 bases from J, the gap between germline ends came to 13 bases. Germline-derived CDR1 and CDR2 are SGHVS and FNYEAQ.

The chain recombines TRBV10-2 with TRBJ1-5; D call uncertain. V lost 2 bases to trimming and J lost 0 bases, with 8 bases between them. Germline V CDR1 and CDR2: WSHSY, SAAADI. This CDR3 region has 15 residues. CDR3 bases: TGCGCCAGCAGTGAGGATGTTAATAGCAATCAGCCCCAGCATTTT. Protein sequence: CASSEDVNSNQPQHF.

The chain joins TRBV28 to TRBJ1-2, with no clear D. The germline V gene encodes CDR1 MDHEN and CDR2 SYDVKM. CDR3 size: 14 residues. Trimming cost V 5 bases and J 3 bases, with 13 bases left between them. CDR3 DNA sequence: TGTGCCAGCAGTCCACTGGTTGCCCACTATGGCTACACCTTC. Translated: CASSPLVAHYGYTF.